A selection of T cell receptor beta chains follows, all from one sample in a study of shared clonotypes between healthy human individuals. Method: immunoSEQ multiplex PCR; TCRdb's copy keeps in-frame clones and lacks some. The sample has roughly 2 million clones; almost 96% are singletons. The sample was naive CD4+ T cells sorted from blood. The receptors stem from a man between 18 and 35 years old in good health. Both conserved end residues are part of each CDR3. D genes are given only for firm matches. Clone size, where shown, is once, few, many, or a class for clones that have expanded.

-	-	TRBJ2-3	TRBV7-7	CASSRDGTDTQYF	TGTGCTAGCAGCCGGGACGGCACAGATACGCAGTATTTT
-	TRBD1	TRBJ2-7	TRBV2	CASQSRDSSYEQYF	TGTGCCAGCCAATCCCGGGACAGCTCCTACGAGCAGTACTTC
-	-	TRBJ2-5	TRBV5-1	CASSLEGQLQETQYF	TGCGCCAGCAGCTTGGAGGGACAACTCCAAGAGACCCAGTACTTC
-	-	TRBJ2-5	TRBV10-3	CATGGTEQETQYF	TGTGCCACCGGCGGGACAGAACAAGAGACCCAGTACTTC
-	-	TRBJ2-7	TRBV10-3	CAISDTGNYEQYF	TGTGCCATCAGTGATACGGGGAACTACGAGCAGTACTTC
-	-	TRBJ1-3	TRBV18	CASSTAQNGNTIYF	TGTGCCAGCTCAACTGCGCAAAATGGAAACACCATATATTTT
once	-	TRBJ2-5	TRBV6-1	CASNQEHQETQYF	TGTGCCAGCAATCAGGAGCACCAAGAGACCCAGTACTTC
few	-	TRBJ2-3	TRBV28	CASSLGGTDTQYF	TGTGCCAGCAGTTTAGGAGGGACAGATACGCAGTATTTT
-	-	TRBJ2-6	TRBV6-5	CASRALGSGANVLTF	TGTGCCAGCAGGGCCTTGGGTTCTGGGGCCAACGTCCTGACTTTC
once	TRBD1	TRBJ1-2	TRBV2	CASLDREGTFYGYTF	TGTGCCAGCCTGGACAGGGAGGGAACTTTTTATGGCTACACCTTC
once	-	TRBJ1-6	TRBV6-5	CASSLEGSYNSPLHF	TGTGCCAGCAGCTTAGAGGGTTCCTATAATTCACCCCTCCACTTT
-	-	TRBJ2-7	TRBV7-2	CASSSGLRYEQYF	TGTGCCAGCAGCTCGGGACTTCGGTACGAGCAGTACTTC
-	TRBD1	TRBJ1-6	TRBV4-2	CASSQDRDRVNSPLHF	TGTGCCAGCAGCCAAGATCGGGACAGGGTGAATTCACCCCTCCACTTT
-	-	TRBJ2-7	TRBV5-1	CASRLDTYEQYF	TGCGCCAGCAGACTAGATACCTACGAGCAGTACTTC
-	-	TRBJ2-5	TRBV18	CASSPLPPNSYQETQYF	TGTGCCAGCTCACCCCTTCCCCCCAACAGCTACCAAGAGACCCAGTACTTC
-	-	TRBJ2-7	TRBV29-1	CSVVQATYEQYF	TGCAGCGTTGTCCAAGCCACCTACGAGCAGTACTTC
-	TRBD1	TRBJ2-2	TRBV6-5	CASSSGQGDTGELFF	TGTGCCAGCAGCTCGGGACAGGGAGACACCGGGGAGCTGTTTTTT
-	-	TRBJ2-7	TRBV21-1	CASSRNSVERETYEQYF	TGTGCCAGCAGCCGAAATTCGGTGGAGCGGGAGACCTACGAGCAGTACTTC